These 6 T cell receptor beta chains were all obtained from the same sample, sequenced in a study of CXCR3-negative and CXCR3-positive naive CD8 T cells (dated 2019 in TCRdb). This sample was sequenced with a NextSeq 550. The Human TCR Profiling Kit (MiLaboratory) was used to make UMI-labeled 5' RACE TRB cDNA libraries. TCRdb reprocessed the reads and lists each CDR3 protein sequence as a single entry, with no DNA. The table kept for this sample lists around 60,000 distinct CDR3 sequences. The ten most abundant clones make up approximately 0.45% of the sample. Sequenced input: naive CXCR3- CD8+ T cells from blood. The cell subset or site tag for this specimen amounts to: CD45RO-CCR7+CD27+CD95- naive CD8+ T cells lacking CXCR3 (TNR3-). The receptors shown here come from a human donor in good health. Some clones in this sample may be carry-over from other donors' samples.

This rearrangement joins TRBV29-1 to TRBJ2-1; the TCRdb D gene call, TRBD1, has no DNA to confirm it. Germline V CDR1 and CDR2: SQVTM, ANQGSEA. This CDR3 spans 12 amino acids. CDR3 protein: CSVPRDRGEQFF.

The CDR3 sequence is CASSSQYMNEQFF. The J gene is TRBJ2-1, the V gene TRBV7-7. This CDR3 contains 13 residues. CDR1 and CDR2 (germline): SSHAT, FNYEAQ (reference sequence).

This chain connects TRBV11-3 to TRBJ2-1; TCRdb calls TRBD2, which cannot be checked without DNA. The CDR3 has 18 amino acids. Looked up from germline, CDR1 is SGHNT and CDR2 is YENEEA. The CDR3 sequence: CASSLEVQRGKTYNEQFF.

The rearrangement links TRBV18 to TRBJ2-7. This CDR3 is 14 amino acids long. The germline CDR1 and CDR2 sequences are KGHSH and LQKENI. The CDR3: CASSPPGNSYEQYF. The whole variable domain, remainder taken from reference TRBV18 and TRBJ2-7, is NAGVMQNPRHLVRRRGQEARLRCSPMKGHSHVYWYRQLPEEGLKFMVYLQKENIIDESGMPKERFSAEFPKEGPSILRIQQVVRGDSAAYFCASSPPGNSYEQYFGPGTRLTVT.

The chain combines TRBV29-1 with TRBJ2-7; there is no DNA to check the TCRdb D call of TRBD1. From germline, CDR1 is SQVTM and CDR2 ANQGSEA. CDR3 length: 14 amino acids. CDR3 sequence reads: CSVEDWDKAYEQYF.

The chain links TRBV25-1 to TRBJ2-7; with no DNA, the TCRdb D assignment of TRBD1 cannot be verified. There are 14 residues in the CDR3. Germline CDR1 reads MGHDK; CDR2 reads SYGVNS. The CDR3 here is CASSEEGTGDEQYF.